This T cell receptor beta chain appears in the sequencing data of a study of shared clonotypes between healthy human individuals. As for the study in general: Each donor had three CD4 naive, three CD4 memory, two CD8 naive and one CD8 memory plate. Study findings and constraints: Richness estimates generally favored naive over memory subsets. Roughly 5% of naive CD4 clonotypes were shared across a few donors.

Selected positively for CCR7 and CD45RO-negative, naive CD8 cells excluded terminally differentiated effector memory CD45RA+ cells. The assay was carried out at the deep level. Clones were read by immunoSEQ multiplex PCR, and TCRdb kept only the in-frame ones, dropping some. The repertoire holds about 1.9 million clones, with roughly 93% as singletons. Note on this clone: The antigen is not known.

After removal of 3 bases from V and 4 bases from J, the junction contained 8 bases not matched to a gene. Germline V gene data show CDR1 as SGHVS and CDR2 as FQNEAQ. The CDR3 runs to 15 residues. The chain joins TRBV7-8 to TRBJ1-2; the match to TRBD1 covers 7 bases. The sample taken for sequencing was naive CD8+ T cells from PBMCs. This clonotype was sampled from a man aged 18-30 years in good health. Some clones in this sample may be carry-over from other donors' samples. The CDR3 DNA sequence: TGTGCCAGCAGCTTCGACAGGGCGGGGAGCTATGGCTACACCTTC. This gives the protein CASSFDRAGSYGYTF. The full variable domain, its missing parts supplied by reference TRBV7-8 and TRBJ1-2, is GAGVSQSPRYKVAKRGQDVALRCDPISGHVSLFWYQQALGQGPEFLTYFQNEAQLDKSGLPSDRFFAERPEGSVSTLKIQRTQQEDSAVYLCASSFDRAGSYGYTFGSGTRLTVV.